This T cell receptor (beta chain) emerged from a study of blood T cell repertoires in COVID-19. The wider study: From T cells, B-cell-depleted T cells, or PBMCs came the material, which was cDNA or gDNA.

V gave up 5 bases and J gave up 4 bases; unmatched junction bases: 10. Germline V gene lookup returns CDR1 LNHNV and CDR2 YYDKDF (reference sequence). CDR3 length equals 15 residues. Assay used: immunoSEQ multiplex PCR; TCRdb lists only in-frame clones, some missing. The sample has about 350,000 clones, approximately 89% seen once. This clonotype originated in a woman aged 55 to 70 with COVID-19, enrolled during active disease. Sequenced: peripheral blood. V and J are TRBV15 and TRBJ1-2; the match to TRBD1 covers 7 bases. CDR3 DNA: TGTGCCACCAGCCCCGCGGGCACAGGGGCCTATGGCTACACCTTC. It translates to CATSPAGTGAYGYTF.